This is a list of T cell receptor beta chains from one sample in a study of blood T cell repertoires in COVID-19. The table came from immunoSEQ multiplex PCR; TCRdb's copy has only in-frame clones and leaves some out. In the table there are just over 300,000 clones, 89% of which are singletons. The source material was PBMCs or T cells enriched from blood (not recorded which). The receptors were sampled from a woman aged 40 to 49 who had recovered from COVID-19. The CDR3 runs from the conserved cysteine through the conserved F or W. Each record gives: V gene, D gene, clone size, J gene, CDR3 DNA, CDR3 protein. D genes are given only for firm matches. Clone size is not always given. Where it is, it says once, few, many or a class for expanded clones.

>TRBV18|-|-|TRBJ2-1
TGTGCCAGCTCACCAGTTAGTGCGGGGCAGTTCTTC
CASSPVSAGQFF
>TRBV7-2|TRBD2|-|TRBJ2-5
TGTGCCAGCAGTCCAGGACTAGGTAGTGAGACCCAGTACTTC
CASSPGLGSETQYF
>TRBV6-2/TRBV6-3|-|-|TRBJ1-1
TGTGCCAGCAGTTACCGCAGGGGAAGGGGCAACACTGAAGCTTTCTTT
CASSYRRGRGNTEAFF
>TRBV19|-|-|TRBJ1-4
TGTGCCAGTAGTATAGAGAGGCAGGGAAAACTGTTTTTT
CASSIERQGKLFF
>TRBV4-3|-|-|TRBJ1-2
TGCGCCAGCAGCCAAGGGGCTTTGGTGAGCTATGGCTACACCTTC
CASSQGALVSYGYTF
>TRBV27|TRBD1|-|TRBJ1-1
TGTGCCAGCAGTTCCGACAGGGGGAACACTGAAGCTTTCTTT
CASSSDRGNTEAFF
>TRBV6-6|TRBD1|-|TRBJ1-2
TGTGCCAGCAGTTACACAGGGGGGGTCTATGGCTACACCTTC
CASSYTGGVYGYTF
>TRBV30|-|-|TRBJ2-2
TGTGCCTGGAGTGGGGAGTTTGTCGGGGAGCTGTTTTTT
CAWSGEFVGELFF
>TRBV19|-|-|TRBJ2-1
TGTGCCAGTACCCCGGGATTCAAGCAGTTCTTC
CASTPGFKQFF
>TRBV3-1/TRBV3-2|-|-|TRBJ1-1
TGTGCCAGCAGCCAAGGATCGGGAGGGGCAGCTTTCTTT
CASSQGSGGAAFF
>TRBV19|TRBD1|-|TRBJ2-2
TGTGCCAGTAGGGGGACAGGGAGCACCGGGGAGCTGTTTTTT
CASRGTGSTGELFF
>TRBV28|TRBD2|-|TRBJ2-7
TGTGCCAGTCAAAATAGCGGGTCCTCCTACGAGCAGTACTTC
CASQNSGSSYEQYF
>TRBV19|TRBD2|-|TRBJ2-5
TGTGCCAGTAGTGTAAGCGGGGGGATACAAGAGACCCAGTACTTC
CASSVSGGIQETQYF
>TRBV6-5|-|-|TRBJ2-3
TGTGCCAGCGACGGATGGACAGCCGGGGGGACGCAGTATTTT
CASDGWTAGGTQYF
>TRBV28|-|-|TRBJ2-3
TGTGCCAGCACCCGGGGTACCTCCGAAGGCGATACGCAGTATTTT
CASTRGTSEGDTQYF
>TRBV7-2|TRBD2|-|TRBJ2-7
TGTGCCAGCAGCTACCGACTAGCGGACTGGAGATACGAGCAGTACTTC
CASSYRLADWRYEQYF
>TRBV7-3|TRBD2|-|TRBJ2-3
TGTGCCAGCAGCCCGGACGGGAGCGGGGGGTCCACAGATACGCAGTATTTT
CASSPDGSGGSTDTQYF
>TRBV19|-|few|TRBJ1-2
TGTGCCAGTAGTAGTACAGGTGATTTCTATGGCTACACCTTC
CASSSTGDFYGYTF
>TRBV2|-|-|TRBJ1-5
TGTGCCAGCAGTCAACAGGGTCGGAGCAATCAGCCCCAGCATTTT
CASSQQGRSNQPQHF
>TRBV19|-|few|TRBJ2-5
TGTGCCAGTAGCGACCGGGACACCTACCGGACCCAGTACTTC
CASSDRDTYRTQYF
>TRBV28|TRBD1|-|TRBJ2-1
TGTGCCAGCAGTTTATTCTTGGGGTGGGGGACAGGGGACAATGAGCAGTTCTTC
CASSLFLGWGTGDNEQFF
>TRBV14|-|-|TRBJ2-2
TGTGCCAGCAGCGTTCGGGGAACCGGGGAGCTGTTTTTT
CASSVRGTGELFF
>TRBV10-1|TRBD2|-|TRBJ2-7
TGCGCCAGCAGTGAGTCGAGGGTAGCGGGGTATCCCGAGCAGTACTTC
CASSESRVAGYPEQYF
>TRBV18|TRBD1|-|TRBJ1-2
TGTGCCAGCTCGGAAGGACAGGGTAACTATGGCTACACCTTC
CASSEGQGNYGYTF
>TRBV19|-|few|TRBJ1-5
TGTGCCAGTAGAGGACAGCCGAATCAGCCCCAGCATTTT
CASRGQPNQPQHF
>TRBV9|TRBD2|-|TRBJ2-1
TGTGCCAGCGCTAGCGGGGGAGCGGTAAATGAGCAGTTCTTC
CASASGGAVNEQFF
>TRBV4-3|TRBD1|-|TRBJ1-4
TGCGCCAGCAGCCCGACAGGGCGTGGGACCTATGAAAAACTGTTTTTT
CASSPTGRGTYEKLFF
>TRBV6-5|-|-|TRBJ2-1
TGTGCCAGCAGTTTGGCCGGGACAAGCTACAATGAGCAGTTCTTC
CASSLAGTSYNEQFF
>TRBV11-3|TRBD1|-|TRBJ2-2
TGTGCCAGCAGGGGGACAGGAGCTACCGGGGAGCTGTTTTTT
CASRGTGATGELFF
>TRBV15|TRBD1|-|TRBJ2-6
TGTGCCACCAGCACGGGACAGGGGTTCTCTGGGGCCAACGTCCTGACTTTC
CATSTGQGFSGANVLTF
>TRBV6-5|TRBD1|-|TRBJ2-2
TGTGCCAGCAGTTTCGGGACAGGGAACACCGGGGAGCTGTTTTTT
CASSFGTGNTGELFF
>TRBV21-1|-|once|TRBJ2-7
TGTGCCAGCAGCAAATCCCGGAGCCGCTCCTACGAGCAGTACTTC
CASSKSRSRSYEQYF
>TRBV9|-|-|TRBJ2-1
TGTGCCAGCAGCCCATACCGGGAATTCGGGAATAATGAGCAGTTCTTC
CASSPYREFGNNEQFF
>TRBV2|TRBD1|-|TRBJ2-1
TGTGCCAGCAGCGCGGGACAGGGAGTTTACAATGAGCAGTTCTTC
CASSAGQGVYNEQFF
>TRBV19|-|-|TRBJ2-1
TGTGCCAGTAGTATTGGGGCAGGGATCCATGAGCAGTTCTTC
CASSIGAGIHEQFF
>TRBV30|-|-|TRBJ1-3
TGTGCCTGGAGTGTAGGGGCTGGAAACACCATATATTTT
CAWSVGAGNTIYF
>TRBV7-2|-|-|TRBJ2-5
TGTGCCAGCAGCTTAGTCTGGCAGGGTGGGGAGACCCAGTACTTC
CASSLVWQGGETQYF
>TRBV5-6|TRBD2|-|TRBJ2-5
TGTGCCAGCAGCTTAGCTAGCGGGGGGGCCCAAGAGACCCAGTACTTC
CASSLASGGAQETQYF
>TRBV28|-|-|TRBJ1-4
TGTGCCAGCAGTCTAACGGACACAGTGGGTGAAAAACTGTTTTTT
CASSLTDTVGEKLFF
>TRBV24-1|TRBD1|-|TRBJ1-2
TGTGCCACCAGTGATACGGACAGGGGATTCCTTGGCTACACCTTC
CATSDTDRGFLGYTF
>TRBV10-3|TRBD2|-|TRBJ2-3
TGTGCCATCGCCGGACTAGCGCCCACAGATACGCAGTATTTT
CAIAGLAPTDTQYF